Listed below are T cell receptor beta chains from one sample, sequenced in a study of PD-L1 blockade in urothelial cancer. Assay used: immunoSEQ multiplex PCR; TCRdb lists only in-frame clones, some missing. The sample holds about 43,000 clones, roughly four fifths seen once. Sequencing used PBMCs, obtained around atezolizumab (anti-PD-L1) treatment. The receptors derive from a man in his 60s with urothelial cancer. Both conserved end residues are part of each CDR3.

TRBJ2-1 | TRBV29-1 | CSGDRTGLYNEQFF
TRBJ1-4 | TRBV7-9 | CASSLVTGAREKLFF
TRBJ2-5 | TRBV7-8 | CASSLATGVEETQYF
TRBJ2-5 | TRBV6-5 | CASSWGEGVQETQYF
TRBJ1-2 | TRBV7-2 | CASSFSHRLGYGYTF
TRBJ2-1 | TRBV7-2 | CASSRGGSYNEQFF
TRBJ2-7 | TRBV5-1 | CASSLGTGGNEQYF
TRBJ2-2 | TRBV6-1 | CASSTLLAPGELFF
TRBJ1-6 | TRBV7-2 | CASSSHGQGIAPLHF
TRBJ2-2 | TRBV30 | CAWSVGASGLRNTGELFF
TRBJ2-7 | TRBV5-1 | CASSLGQGASYEQYF
TRBJ1-2 | TRBV6-6 | CASNGNYGYTF
TRBJ1-5 | TRBV30 | CAWSVGAGVFQPQHF
TRBJ2-5 | TRBV7-6 | CASSFTRQETQYF
TRBJ2-5 | TRBV27 | CASSGLTKETQYF
TRBJ2-2 | TRBV18 | CASSPRADKPAGELFF
TRBJ2-1 | TRBV6-1 | CASKGENEQFF